The 21 T cell receptor beta chains below were found in one sample sequenced in a study of post-analysis software for immune sequencing data. General study points: Five or six TRBV segments, TRBV5-6, TRBV5-1 and TRBV20-1 among them, were found more frequent in patients than controls.

Unique-molecular-identifier-tagged TCR beta cDNA libraries were used. In TCRdb, the PCR reads were re-called with MiXCR into one record per CDR3 protein. The sample holds hundreds of thousands of distinct CDR3 sequences, 30% seen once. The antigens for these receptors are not known. Sequencing was done on a sample of blood. The receptors come from a girl under 18 with multiple sclerosis.

This clonotype was counted between two and nine times. The CDR3: CASSSGQPGANEQFF. The CDR3 DNA is TGTGCCAGCAGCAGCGGCCAACCGGGGGCCAATGAGCAGTTCTTC. The chain is built from TRBV11-3 and TRBJ2-1; the D gene could be TRBD1 or TRBD2 (6 bases each). The CDR3 has 15 amino acids. Trimming took off 5 bases at V and 6 bases at J, with 17 bases between the two ends. Germline V gene lookup returns CDR1 SGHNT and CDR2 YENEEA.

This clonotype was picked up a small number of times. This chain connects TRBV7-9 to TRBJ2-1; D remains unclear. CDR1 is SEHNR and CDR2 is FQNEAQ in the germline V gene (reference sequence). The CDR3 runs 14 residues. The ends were cut back, 1 base at V and 9 bases at J, with 13 bases in the middle. The CDR3 sequence: CASSLGGVSAEQFF. The CDR3 DNA reads as TGTGCCAGCAGCTTAGGTGGGGTCTCCGCTGAGCAGTTCTTC.

The V and J genes are TRBV28 and TRBJ1-5, with TRBD1 as a possible D gene (5 bases). CDR1 MDHEN and CDR2 SYDVKM come from the germline V gene. Trimming pared 2 bases from V and 6 bases from J, leaving 14 bases between. The CDR3 extends over 15 amino acids. CDR3 nucleotides: TGTGCCAGCAGTTTAGGCGCGGGGGGAGTTCAGCCCCAGCATTTT. It encodes CASSLGAGGVQPQHF.

The chain carries TRBV14 and TRBJ2-1, with D possibly being TRBD2 (6 bases). Trimming took 0 bases from V and 8 from J, leaving 14 bases between them. Per the germline V gene, CDR1 is SGHDN and CDR2 is FVKESK. The CDR3 has 15 residues. The CDR3 sequence: CASSQEEGLVYEQFF. CDR3 in DNA: TGTGCCAGCAGCCAAGAGGAGGGGCTCGTCTATGAGCAGTTCTTC.

V gene TRBV28 combines with J gene TRBJ2-1; the D is unclear. The CDR3 contains 12 residues. Trimming left V 4 bases short and J 10 bases short, with 11 bases between. The germline V gene has CDR1 MDHEN and CDR2 SYDVKM. The CDR3: CASSSPSREQFF. The CDR3 DNA follows: TGTGCCAGCAGTTCCCCCTCCCGCGAGCAGTTCTTC.

The chain carries TRBV20-1 and TRBJ2-3, with D possibly being TRBD2 (5 bases). Germline lookup yields CDR1 DFQATT and CDR2 SNEGSKA (reference sequence). V lost 1 base and J 4 bases, leaving 15 bases between the germline ends. CDR3 length equals 15 residues. CDR3 DNA: TGCAGTGCTAGAGTTAGCGTTCTAGCACCAGATACGCAGTATTTT. Translating gives CSARVSVLAPDTQYF.

This clonotype was found many times. This chain uses TRBV20-1 with TRBJ2-7; D is uncertain. Per the germline V gene, CDR1 is DFQATT and CDR2 is SNEGSKA (reference sequence). CDR3 length: 12 amino acids. Trimming left V 3 bases short and J 5 bases short, with 11 bases between. In DNA, the CDR3 is TGCAGTGCTAGTGGGAACAACCACGAGCAGTACTTC. Its translation is CSASGNNHEQYF.

This chain joins TRBV10-3 and TRBJ2-1; 9 bases are a match to TRBD2. The end of the DNA aligns better with TRBJ2-7, so the J call may be wrong. Germline values: CDR1 ENHRY, CDR2 SYGVKD. The CDR3 is made up of 16 amino acids. For the CDR3, the DNA is TGTGCCATCAGTGGGTTGAGCGGGAGGAATTACAATGAGCAGTACTTC. This encodes CAISGLSGRNYNEQYF.

This clonotype was seen a few times. The CDR3: CASSRGLAAHEQYF. The DNA for the CDR3 is TGTGCCAGCAGTCGGGGGCTCGCAGCCCACGAGCAGTACTTC. The chain combines TRBV27 with TRBJ2-7; tentatively, D is TRBD1 or TRBD2 (6 bases each). CDR1 is MNHEY, CDR2 SMNVEV, per germline (reference sequence). The CDR3 has 14 amino acids. Trimming removed 5 bases from V and 5 bases from J, with 16 bases in between.

Only a few counts were recorded for this clonotype. The rearrangement uses TRBV15 and TRBJ2-7; 7 bases agree with TRBD1. The ends lost 0 bases at V and 2 bases at J; junction bases unmatched: 7. The length of the CDR3 is 16 residues. Per the germline V gene, CDR1 is LNHNV and CDR2 is YYDKDF (reference sequence). CDR3 loop: CATSRDLGTAAYEQYF. DNA for the CDR3: TGTGCCACCAGCAGAGATCTTGGGACAGCAGCCTACGAGCAGTACTTC.

The chain carries TRBV27 and TRBJ1-2, with D uncertain. The V end was cut by 7 bases, the J end by 8 bases, with 17 bases between. CDR1 and CDR2 (germline): MNHEY, SMNVEV (reference sequence). The CDR3 loop spans 13 amino acids. The CDR3 loop reads CASTKGRWEGYTF. The CDR3 coding sequence is TGTGCCAGCACCAAGGGAAGGTGGGAAGGCTACACCTTC.

This clonotype was detected many times. The rearrangement links TRBV29-1 to TRBJ2-3, with D perhaps matching TRBD1 (5 bases). V was trimmed by 8 bases and J by 2 bases, leaving 17 bases between them. Germline V gene lookup returns CDR1 SQVTM and CDR2 ANQGSEA. The CDR3 is made up of 14 amino acids. The CDR3 DNA sequence: TGCAGCCACGACACAGACAGCCCCACAGATACGCAGTATTTT. It is translated as CSHDTDSPTDTQYF.

The V gene is TRBV10-3, the J gene TRBJ2-7; D remains unclear. From germline, CDR1 is ENHRY and CDR2 SYGVKD. Deletions cut 3 bases from V and 4 bases from J, with 13 bases between. This CDR3 spans 14 amino acids. The CDR3 loop reads CAISDAVGRYEQYF. The CDR3 DNA reads as TGTGCCATCAGTGACGCGGTAGGGCGTTACGAGCAGTACTTC.

The V and J genes are TRBV20-1 and TRBJ2-2; D not resolved. There are 13 residues in the CDR3. Trimming took off 1 base at V and 7 bases at J, with 10 bases between the two ends. Per germline, CDR1 DFQATT and CDR2 SNEGSKA (reference sequence). The CDR3 DNA reads TGCAGTGCTAGAGGACGTCCTCTCGGGGAGCTGTTTTTT. Residues: CSARGRPLGELFF.

The rearrangement joins TRBV27 to TRBJ2-3, with D perhaps matching TRBD1 (6 bases). The CDR3 has 14 residues. Germline lookup yields CDR1 MNHEY and CDR2 SMNVEV (reference sequence). The V gene lost 8 bases and the J gene lost 0 bases, with 12 bases spanning the gap. The CDR3 is CASARQASTDTQYF. DNA for the CDR3: TGTGCCAGCGCTCGACAGGCTAGCACAGATACGCAGTATTTT.

This chain links TRBV6-2 or TRBV6-3 with TRBJ1-2; 9 positions match TRBD1. This CDR3 contains 14 residues. Germline lookup yields CDR1 MNHEY and CDR2 SVGEGT. The J segment lost 6 bases and the V segment lost 2 bases, leaving 4 bases of the junction unmatched. This CDR3 reads CASSYPDRGDGYTF. In DNA, the CDR3 is TGTGCCAGCAGTTACCCGGACAGGGGAGATGGCTACACCTTC.

The chain couples TRBV4-2 to TRBJ1-2, with D perhaps TRBD1 (6 bases). CDR1 is LGHNA, CDR2 YNFKEQ, per germline. CDR3 size: 15 residues. Trimming shortened V by 0 bases and J by 2 bases, and 10 bases separated the two germline ends. The CDR3 DNA reads TGTGCCAGCAGCCAAGAACCTGGACAGAACTATGGCTACACCTTC. It specifies CASSQEPGQNYGYTF.

This clonotype has more than one count but fewer than ten. The V call is TRBV4-1, the J call TRBJ2-1; tentatively, D is TRBD2 (5 bases). This CDR3 is built from 15 residues. Germline V gives CDR1 MGHRA, CDR2 YSYEKL. V was shortened by 4 bases and J by 6 bases, with 16 bases between the two germline ends. The CDR3 is CASSLGSEVSNEQFF. The CDR3 DNA is TGCGCCAGCAGCCTGGGTAGCGAGGTGAGCAATGAGCAGTTCTTC.

This clonotype has a handful of counts. The CDR3 sequence is CASSTIPPRPAQRGGLETQYF. CDR3 in DNA: TGTGCCAGCAGTACTATACCGCCTCGCCCTGCCCAAAGAGGGGGGCTAGAGACCCAGTACTTC. This rearrangement joins TRBV27 to TRBJ2-5, with D perhaps being TRBD1 or TRBD2 (6 bases each). V shed 5 bases and J shed 4 bases, with 35 bases lying between them. Germline lookup yields CDR1 MNHEY and CDR2 SMNVEV (reference sequence). The CDR3 runs 21 residues.

The V and J genes are TRBV25-1 and TRBJ1-5; the D gene is possibly TRBD1 (5 bases). The CDR3 runs to 16 residues. Between the trimmed V and J ends, which lost 6 bases and 1 base, there was a span of 16 bases. The germline V gene has CDR1 MGHDK and CDR2 SYGVNS. The CDR3 sequence: CASSPTRGGSNQPQHF. CDR3 bases: TGTGCCAGCAGCCCAACACGGGGGGGAAGCAATCAGCCCCAGCATTTT.

This clonotype was seen a handful of times. The rearrangement uses TRBV7-2 and TRBJ2-1; 7 bases map to TRBD2. This CDR3 contains 13 residues. Looked up from germline, CDR1 is SGHTA and CDR2 is FQGNSA. Trimming cost V 5 bases and J 7 bases; bases outside gene matches: 5. CDR3 amino acids: CASSPRAGNEQFF. The CDR3 DNA reads TGTGCCAGCAGCCCTCGAGCGGGGAATGAGCAGTTCTTC.